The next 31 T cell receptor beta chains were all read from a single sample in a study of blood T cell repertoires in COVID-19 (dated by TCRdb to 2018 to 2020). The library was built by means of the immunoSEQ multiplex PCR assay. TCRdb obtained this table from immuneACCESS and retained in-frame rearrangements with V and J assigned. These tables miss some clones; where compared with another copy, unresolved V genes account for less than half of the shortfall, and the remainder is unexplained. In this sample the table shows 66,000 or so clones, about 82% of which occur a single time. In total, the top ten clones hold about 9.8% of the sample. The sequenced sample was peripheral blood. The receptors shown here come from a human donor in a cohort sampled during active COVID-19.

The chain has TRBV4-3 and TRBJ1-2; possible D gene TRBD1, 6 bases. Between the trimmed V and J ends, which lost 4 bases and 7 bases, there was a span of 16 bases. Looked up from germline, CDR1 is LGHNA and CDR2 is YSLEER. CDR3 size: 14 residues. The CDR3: CASSLRGGGFGYTF. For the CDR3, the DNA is TGCGCCAGCAGCCTTCGGGGAGGGGGATTTGGCTACACCTTC.

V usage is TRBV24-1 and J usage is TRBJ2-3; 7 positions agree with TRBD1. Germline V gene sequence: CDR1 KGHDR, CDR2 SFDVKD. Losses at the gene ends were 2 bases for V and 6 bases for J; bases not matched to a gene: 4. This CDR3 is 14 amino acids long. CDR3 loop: CATSDSRGSDTQYF. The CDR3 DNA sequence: TGTGCCACCAGTGATTCCAGGGGGTCCGATACGCAGTATTTT.

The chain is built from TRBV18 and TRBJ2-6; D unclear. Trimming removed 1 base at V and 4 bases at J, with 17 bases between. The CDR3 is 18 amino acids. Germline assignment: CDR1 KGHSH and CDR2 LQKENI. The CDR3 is CASSPLSAASVGANVLTF. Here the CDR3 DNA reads TGTGCCAGCTCACCACTTTCCGCGGCAAGCGTGGGGGCCAACGTCCTGACTTTC.

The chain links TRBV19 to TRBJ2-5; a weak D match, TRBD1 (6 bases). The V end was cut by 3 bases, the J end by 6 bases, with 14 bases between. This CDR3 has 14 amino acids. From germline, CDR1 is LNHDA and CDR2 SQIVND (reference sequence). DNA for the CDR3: TGTGCCAGTAGTATGGGACATCAGAGCCAGACCCAGTACTTC. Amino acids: CASSMGHQSQTQYF.

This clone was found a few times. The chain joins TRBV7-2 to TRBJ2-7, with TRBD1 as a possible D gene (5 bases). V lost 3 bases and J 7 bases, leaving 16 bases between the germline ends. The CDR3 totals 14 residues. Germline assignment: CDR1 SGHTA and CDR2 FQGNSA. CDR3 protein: CASSLFIGVGEQYF. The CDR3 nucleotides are TGTGCCAGCAGCTTGTTTATAGGGGTAGGAGAGCAGTACTTC.

The CDR3: CASRYGTSGLGRGNTIYF. The CDR3 DNA follows: TGTGCCAGCAGATACGGAACCTCGGGCCTCGGGAGGGGAAACACCATATATTTT. J is TRBJ1-3 and V is TRBV5-5; D unclear. The length of the CDR3 is 18 residues. Trimming left V 5 bases short and J 4 bases short, with 25 bases between. Germline V gene data show CDR1 as SGHKS and CDR2 as YYEKEE (reference sequence).

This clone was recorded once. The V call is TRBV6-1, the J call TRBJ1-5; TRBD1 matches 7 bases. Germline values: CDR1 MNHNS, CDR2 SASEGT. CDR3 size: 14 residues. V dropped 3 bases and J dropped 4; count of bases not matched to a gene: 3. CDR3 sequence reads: CASSEATGNQPQHF. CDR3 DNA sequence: TGTGCCAGCAGTGAGGCGACAGGGAATCAGCCCCAGCATTTT.

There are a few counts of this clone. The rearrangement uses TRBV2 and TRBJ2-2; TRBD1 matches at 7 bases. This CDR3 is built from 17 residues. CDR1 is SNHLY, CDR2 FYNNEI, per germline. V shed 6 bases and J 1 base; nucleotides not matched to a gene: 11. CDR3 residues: CASSLYRTGENTGELFF. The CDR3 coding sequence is TGTGCCAGCAGCCTATACCGAACAGGGGAGAACACCGGGGAGCTGTTTTTT. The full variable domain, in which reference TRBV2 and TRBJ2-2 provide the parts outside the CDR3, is EPEVTQTPSHQVTQMGQEVILRCVPISNHLYFYWYRQILGQKVEFLVSFYNNEISEKSEIFDDQFSVERPDGSNFTLKIRSTKLEDSAMYFCASSLYRTGENTGELFFGEGSRLTVL.

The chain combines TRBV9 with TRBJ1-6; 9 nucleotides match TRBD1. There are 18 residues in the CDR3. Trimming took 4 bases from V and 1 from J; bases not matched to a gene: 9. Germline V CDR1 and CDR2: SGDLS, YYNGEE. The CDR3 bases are TGTGCCAGCAGCATCGACACAGGGGGCAAATCCTATAATTCACCCCTCCACTTT. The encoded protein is CASSIDTGGKSYNSPLHF. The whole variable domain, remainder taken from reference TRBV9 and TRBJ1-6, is DSGVTQTPKHLITATGQRVTLRCSPRSGDLSVYWYQQSLDQGLQFLIQYYNGEERAKGNILERFSAQQFPDLHSELNLSSLELGDSALYFCASSIDTGGKSYNSPLHFGNGTRLTVT.

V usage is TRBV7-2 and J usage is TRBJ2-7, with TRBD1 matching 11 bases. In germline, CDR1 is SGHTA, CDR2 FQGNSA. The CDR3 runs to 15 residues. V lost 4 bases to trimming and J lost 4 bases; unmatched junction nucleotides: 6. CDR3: CASSSSGQGAYEQYF. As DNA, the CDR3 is TGTGCCAGCAGCTCGAGCGGACAGGGGGCGTACGAGCAGTACTTC.

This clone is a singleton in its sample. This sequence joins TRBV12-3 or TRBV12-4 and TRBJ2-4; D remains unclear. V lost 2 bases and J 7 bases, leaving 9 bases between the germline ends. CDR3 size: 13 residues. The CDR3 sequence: CASSLIGLNIQYF. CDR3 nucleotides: TGTGCCAGCAGTTTAATTGGGCTGAACATTCAGTACTTC.

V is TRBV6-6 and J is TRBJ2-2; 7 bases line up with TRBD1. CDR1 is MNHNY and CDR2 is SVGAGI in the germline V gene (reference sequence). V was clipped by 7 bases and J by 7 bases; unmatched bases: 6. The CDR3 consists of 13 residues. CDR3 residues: CASTLSGGGELFF. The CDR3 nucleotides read TGTGCCAGCACCCTGTCAGGGGGCGGGGAGCTGTTTTTT.

CDR3 nucleotide sequence: TGTGCCAGCAGTCCTAGGGGCGGGACTGGCTACACCTTC. Its protein is CASSPRGGTGYTF. This chain links TRBV25-1 with TRBJ1-2; maybe TRBD1 (5 bases). Germline CDR1 and CDR2: MGHDK and SYGVNS. V was trimmed by 5 bases and J by 7 bases, leaving 14 bases between them. CDR3 length: 13 residues.

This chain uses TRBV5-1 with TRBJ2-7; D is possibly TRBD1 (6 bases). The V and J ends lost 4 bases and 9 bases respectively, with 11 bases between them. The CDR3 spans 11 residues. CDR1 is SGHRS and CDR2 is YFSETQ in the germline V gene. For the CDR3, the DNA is TGCGCCAGCAGCAACCGGGACATGCAGTACTTC. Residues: CASSNRDMQYF.

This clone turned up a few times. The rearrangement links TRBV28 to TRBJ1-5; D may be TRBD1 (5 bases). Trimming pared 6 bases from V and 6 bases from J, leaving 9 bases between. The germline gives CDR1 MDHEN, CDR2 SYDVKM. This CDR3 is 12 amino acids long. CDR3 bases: TGTGCCAGCAGCCAGGGAGGTCAGCCCCAGCATTTT. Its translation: CASSQGGQPQHF.

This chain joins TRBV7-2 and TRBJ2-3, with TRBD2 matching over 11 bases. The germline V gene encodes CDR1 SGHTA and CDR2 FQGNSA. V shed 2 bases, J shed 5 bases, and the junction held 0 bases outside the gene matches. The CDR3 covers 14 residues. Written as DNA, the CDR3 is TGTGCCAGCAGCTTAACTAGCGGGGGAGATACGCAGTATTTT. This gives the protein CASSLTSGGDTQYF.

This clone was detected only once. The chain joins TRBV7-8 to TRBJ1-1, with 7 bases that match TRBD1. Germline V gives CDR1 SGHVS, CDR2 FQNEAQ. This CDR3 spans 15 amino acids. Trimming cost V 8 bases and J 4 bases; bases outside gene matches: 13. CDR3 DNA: TGTGCCAGCCGAAAAGGACAGGCGGAGGGCACTGAAGCTTTCTTT. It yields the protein CASRKGQAEGTEAFF.

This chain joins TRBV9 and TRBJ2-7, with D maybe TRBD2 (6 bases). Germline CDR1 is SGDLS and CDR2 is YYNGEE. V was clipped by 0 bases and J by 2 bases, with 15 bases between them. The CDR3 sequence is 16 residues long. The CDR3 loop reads CASSVEQGLRPYEQYF. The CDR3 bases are TGTGCCAGCAGCGTAGAGCAGGGACTGCGGCCCTACGAGCAGTACTTC. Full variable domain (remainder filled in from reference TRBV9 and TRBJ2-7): DSGVTQTPKHLITATGQRVTLRCSPRSGDLSVYWYQQSLDQGLQFLIQYYNGEERAKGNILERFSAQQFPDLHSELNLSSLELGDSALYFCASSVEQGLRPYEQYFGPGTRLTVT.

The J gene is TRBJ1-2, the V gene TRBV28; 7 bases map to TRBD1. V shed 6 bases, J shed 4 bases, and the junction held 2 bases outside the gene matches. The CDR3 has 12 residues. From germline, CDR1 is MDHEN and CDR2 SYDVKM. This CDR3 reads CASRDRPYGYTF. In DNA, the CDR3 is TGTGCCAGCAGGGACAGGCCCTATGGCTACACCTTC.

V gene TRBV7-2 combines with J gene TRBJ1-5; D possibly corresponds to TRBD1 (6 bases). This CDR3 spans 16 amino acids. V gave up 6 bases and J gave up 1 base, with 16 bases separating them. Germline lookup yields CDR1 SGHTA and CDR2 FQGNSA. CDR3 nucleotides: TGTGCCAGCAGGGGGGGAGGGGGAATGAGCAATCAGCCCCAGCATTTT. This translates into CASRGGGGMSNQPQHF.

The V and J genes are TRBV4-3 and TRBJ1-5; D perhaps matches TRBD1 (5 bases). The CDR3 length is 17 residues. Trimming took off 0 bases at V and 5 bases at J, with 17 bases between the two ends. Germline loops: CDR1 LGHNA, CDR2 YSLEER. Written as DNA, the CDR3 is TGCGCCAGCAGCCAAGATCTGGCCCAGGGCGAGGATCAGCCCCAGCATTTT. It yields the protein CASSQDLAQGEDQPQHF.

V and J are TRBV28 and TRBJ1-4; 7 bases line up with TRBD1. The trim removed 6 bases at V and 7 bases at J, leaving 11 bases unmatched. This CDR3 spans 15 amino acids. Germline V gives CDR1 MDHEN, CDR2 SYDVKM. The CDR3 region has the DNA TGTGCCAGCAGAAAGGGGGGACAGACGGGTGAAAAACTGTTTTTT. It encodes CASRKGGQTGEKLFF.

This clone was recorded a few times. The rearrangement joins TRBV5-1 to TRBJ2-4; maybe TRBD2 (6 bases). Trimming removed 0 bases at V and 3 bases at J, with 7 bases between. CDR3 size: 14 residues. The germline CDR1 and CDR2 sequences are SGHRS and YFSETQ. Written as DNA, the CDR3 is TGCGCCAGCAGCTTGGAGGGACTCAAAAACATTCAGTACTTC. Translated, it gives CASSLEGLKNIQYF. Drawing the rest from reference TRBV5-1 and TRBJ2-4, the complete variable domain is KAGVTQTPRYLIKTRGQQVTLSCSPISGHRSVSWYQQTPGQGLQFLFEYFSETQRNKGNFPGRFSGRQFSNSRSEMNVSTLELGDSALYLCASSLEGLKNIQYFGAGTRLSVL.

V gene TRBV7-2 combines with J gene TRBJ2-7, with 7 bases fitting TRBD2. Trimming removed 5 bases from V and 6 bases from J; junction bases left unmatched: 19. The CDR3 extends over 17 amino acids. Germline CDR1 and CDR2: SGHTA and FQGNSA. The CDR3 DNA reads TGTGCCAGCAGCCCATCCTCTGGGGCTAGCGGACCGATCGAGCAGTACTTC. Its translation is CASSPSSGASGPIEQYF. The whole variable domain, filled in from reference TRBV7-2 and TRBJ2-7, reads GAGVSQSPSNKVTEKGKDVELRCDPISGHTALYWYRQSLGQGLEFLIYFQGNSAPDKSGLPSDRFSAERTGGSVSTLTIQRTQQEDSAVYLCASSPSSGASGPIEQYFGPGTRLTVT.

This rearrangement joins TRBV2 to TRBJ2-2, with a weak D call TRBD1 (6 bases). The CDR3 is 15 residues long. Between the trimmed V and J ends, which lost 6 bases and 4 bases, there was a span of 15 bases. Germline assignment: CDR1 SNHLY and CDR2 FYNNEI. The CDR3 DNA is TGTGCCAGCAGAAAAACAGGGTCACCCACCGGGGAGCTGTTTTTT. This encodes CASRKTGSPTGELFF.

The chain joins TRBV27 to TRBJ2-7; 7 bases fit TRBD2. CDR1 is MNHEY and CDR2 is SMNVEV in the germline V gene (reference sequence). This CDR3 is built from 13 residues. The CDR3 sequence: CATGSGTSYEQYF. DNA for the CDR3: TGTGCTACGGGGAGCGGGACCTCCTACGAGCAGTACTTC.

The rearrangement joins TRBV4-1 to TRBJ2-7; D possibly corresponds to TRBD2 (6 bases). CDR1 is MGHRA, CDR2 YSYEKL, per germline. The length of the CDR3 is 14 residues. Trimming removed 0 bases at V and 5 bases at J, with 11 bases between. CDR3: CASSQDSSSDEQYF. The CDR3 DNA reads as TGCGCCAGCAGCCAAGATTCGTCTAGCGACGAGCAGTACTTC.

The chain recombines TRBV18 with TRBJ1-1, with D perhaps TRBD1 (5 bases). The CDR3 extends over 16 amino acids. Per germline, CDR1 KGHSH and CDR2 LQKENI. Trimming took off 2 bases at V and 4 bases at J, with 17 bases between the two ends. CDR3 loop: CASSPLSIRGTTEAFF. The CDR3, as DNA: TGTGCCAGCTCACCATTATCGATTCGGGGGACCACTGAAGCTTTCTTT. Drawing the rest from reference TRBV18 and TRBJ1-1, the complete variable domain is NAGVMQNPRHLVRRRGQEARLRCSPMKGHSHVYWYRQLPEEGLKFMVYLQKENIIDESGMPKERFSAEFPKEGPSILRIQQVVRGDSAAYFCASSPLSIRGTTEAFFGQGTRLTVV.

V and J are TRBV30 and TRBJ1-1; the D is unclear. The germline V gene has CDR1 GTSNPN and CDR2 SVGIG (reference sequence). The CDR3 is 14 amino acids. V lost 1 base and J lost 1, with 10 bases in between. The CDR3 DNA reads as TGTGCCTGGAGTGGAGGAGGTCGGAACACTGAAGCTTTCTTT. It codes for CAWSGGGRNTEAFF.

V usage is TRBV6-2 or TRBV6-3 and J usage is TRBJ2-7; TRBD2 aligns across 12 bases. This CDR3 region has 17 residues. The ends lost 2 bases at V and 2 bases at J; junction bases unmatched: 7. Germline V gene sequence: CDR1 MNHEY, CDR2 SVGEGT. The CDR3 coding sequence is TGTGCCAGCAGTTACCCCGGACTAGCGGGACGTCCCTACGAGCAGTACTTC. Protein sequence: CASSYPGLAGRPYEQYF.

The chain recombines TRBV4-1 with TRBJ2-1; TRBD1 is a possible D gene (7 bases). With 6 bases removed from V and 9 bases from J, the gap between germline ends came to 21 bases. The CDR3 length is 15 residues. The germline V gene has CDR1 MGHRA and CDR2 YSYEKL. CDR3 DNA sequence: TGCGCCAGCAGAGGACCGGGGGCAGGGGGAAGTGAGCAGTTCTTC. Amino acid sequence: CASRGPGAGGSEQFF.